Presented here are 23 T cell receptor beta chains from one specimen sequenced in a study of radiotherapy plus CTLA-4 blockade in lung cancer (dated by TCRdb to the late 2010s). To prepare the library, the immunoSEQ multiplex PCR assay was applied. TCRdb holds this immuneACCESS table with in-frame rearrangements only. Some clones are missing; in checked studies, unresolved V genes explain under half, and the rest has no known cause. The sample table shows fewer than 140,000 clones, and about 84% are seen once. The ten largest clonotypes hold less than 2.5% of the sample. The starting material was peripheral blood, obtained from a patient treated with radiotherapy plus ipilimumab. The receptor source for this set is a human donor with non-small cell lung cancer that progressed on radiotherapy plus ipilimumab. Some clones in this sample may be carry-over from other donors' samples.

V usage is TRBV2 and J usage is TRBJ1-1; D perhaps matches TRBD1 (5 bases). This CDR3 has 17 amino acids. Trimming cost V 2 bases and J 1 base, with 17 bases left between them. Germline assignment: CDR1 SNHLY and CDR2 FYNNEI. In nucleotides, the CDR3 is TGTGCCAGCAGTGAAACTGGTTCCAGGGTCGGGAACACTGAAGCTTTCTTT. This encodes CASSETGSRVGNTEAFF.

This clone was recorded only once. The rearrangement joins TRBV5-1 to TRBJ1-1, with D tentatively TRBD1 (5 bases). The CDR3 spans 14 residues. Germline V gene lookup returns CDR1 SGHRS and CDR2 YFSETQ. Trimming took 3 bases from V and 4 from J, leaving 13 bases between them. The CDR3, as DNA: TGCGCCAGCAGCTGGGACGGACCGGGCACTGAAGCTTTCTTT. This codes for CASSWDGPGTEAFF.

This rearrangement joins TRBV5-4 to TRBJ2-5; D is perhaps TRBD1 (5 bases). The last part of the DNA fits TRBJ2-7 better; the J call may be wrong. Germline lookup yields CDR1 SGHNT and CDR2 YYREEE (reference sequence). There are 15 residues in the CDR3. CDR3 DNA sequence: TGTGCCAGCAGCTTGGGTAGGGGTGGAATAGGCGAGCAGTACTTC. It codes for CASSLGRGGIGEQYF.

This chain links TRBV7-6 with TRBJ2-1, with 12 bases aligning to TRBD2. The germline CDR1 and CDR2 sequences are SGHVS and FNYEAQ. The CDR3 length is 18 residues. V trimming: 1 base; J trimming: 7 bases; junction bases outside the gene matches: 11. The CDR3 protein is CASSLGRWPSGGGNEQFF. Written as DNA, the CDR3 is TGTGCCAGCAGCTTAGGTCGCTGGCCTAGCGGGGGGGGAAATGAGCAGTTCTTC.

The chain joins TRBV9 to TRBJ2-3, with D unclear. Trimming stripped 0 bases from V and 4 bases from J, with 9 bases between. Germline V gives CDR1 SGDLS, CDR2 YYNGEE. The CDR3 spans 14 residues. CDR3 region: CASSVVGNADTQYF. The CDR3 region has the DNA TGTGCCAGCAGCGTAGTGGGGAACGCAGATACGCAGTATTTT.

The chain couples TRBV5-1 to TRBJ2-5; D gene ambiguous. This CDR3 has 12 amino acids. Trimming pared 4 bases from V and 5 bases from J, leaving 9 bases between. Germline V CDR1 and CDR2: SGHRS, YFSETQ. The chain's CDR3 is CASSLDGETQYF. In DNA, the CDR3 is TGCGCCAGCAGCCTGGACGGGGAGACCCAGTACTTC.

The chain joins TRBV4-3 to TRBJ2-1, with TRBD2 identical over 11 bases. Germline-derived CDR1 and CDR2 are LGHNA and YSLEER. V lost 2 bases to trimming and J lost 5 bases; unmatched junction nucleotides: 2. CDR3 length: 15 amino acids. CDR3 sequence: CASSQLTSGNNEQFF. CDR3 DNA: TGCGCCAGCAGCCAACTGACTAGCGGGAACAATGAGCAGTTCTTC.

The genes are TRBV14 and TRBJ2-2; a weak D match, TRBD2 (6 bases). CDR1 and CDR2 from the germline V gene are SGHDN and FVKESK. The CDR3 has 15 residues. The ends were cut back, 3 bases at V and 1 base at J, with 9 bases in the middle. CDR3 region: CASSQRRGNTGELFF. CDR3 DNA sequence: TGTGCCAGCAGCCAGAGGCGGGGGAACACCGGGGAGCTGTTTTTT.

This chain joins TRBV28 and TRBJ2-7; D tentatively reads TRBD1 or TRBD2 (6 bases each). The CDR3 sequence is 14 residues long. The ends were cut back, 3 bases at V and 2 bases at J, with 11 bases in the middle. CDR1 and CDR2 from the germline V gene are MDHEN and SYDVKM. CDR3 coding DNA: TGTGCCAGCAGTTTGCTGGGGGGCACCTACGAGCAGTACTTC. Its protein is CASSLLGGTYEQYF.

The rearrangement links TRBV5-4 to TRBJ2-1; 10 bases line up with TRBD2. This CDR3 has 16 residues. J lost 4 bases, V lost 4 bases, and 8 bases had no gene match. The germline V gene has CDR1 SGHNT and CDR2 YYREEE (reference sequence). The CDR3 sequence is CASSAASGGPYNEQFF. The CDR3 bases are TGTGCCAGCAGCGCTGCTAGCGGGGGCCCATACAATGAGCAGTTCTTC.

Comment on this clone: One junction end disagrees with the germline gene, perhaps due to a read error. The J gene is TRBJ2-7, the V gene TRBV7-9; no firm D call. CDR3 length: 15 amino acids. CDR1 is SEHNR, CDR2 FQNEAQ, per germline (reference sequence). The CDR3 here is CASSLASQSGTLQNF. Written as DNA, the CDR3 is TGTGCCAGCAGCTTAGCGAGTCAGTCAGGAACATTACAGAACTTC.

The chain employs TRBV5-1 and TRBJ2-5, with 7 nucleotides matching TRBD1. The CDR3 has 15 residues. Per the germline V gene, CDR1 is SGHRS and CDR2 is YFSETQ. V lost 2 bases to trimming and J lost 2 bases; unmatched junction nucleotides: 6. The CDR3 region has the DNA TGCGCCAGCAGCTTTACCGGGACAGCTCAAGAGACCCAGTACTTC. It encodes CASSFTGTAQETQYF. Full variable domain (remainder filled in from reference TRBV5-1 and TRBJ2-5): KAGVTQTPRYLIKTRGQQVTLSCSPISGHRSVSWYQQTPGQGLQFLFEYFSETQRNKGNFPGRFSGRQFSNSRSEMNVSTLELGDSALYLCASSFTGTAQETQYFGPGTRLLVL.

V gene TRBV18 combines with J gene TRBJ2-2; TRBD1 is a possible D gene (6 bases). CDR1 and CDR2 from the germline V gene are KGHSH and LQKENI. The CDR3 is made up of 15 amino acids. V was cut by 2 bases and J by 3 bases, with 10 bases left in between. The CDR3 protein is CASSPSNRDTGELFF. CDR3 in DNA: TGTGCCAGCTCACCATCAAACAGGGACACCGGGGAGCTGTTTTTT.

The rearrangement links TRBV7-2 to TRBJ2-3; D might be TRBD1 (6 bases). From germline, CDR1 is SGHTA and CDR2 FQGNSA. CDR3 length: 15 residues. V was shortened by 5 bases and J by 2 bases, with 14 bases between the two germline ends. The CDR3 region has the DNA TGTGCCAGCAGCCTCTTGGGGGACACCACAGATACGCAGTATTTT. It specifies CASSLLGDTTDTQYF.

The chain employs TRBV28 and TRBJ1-5, with D unclear. Germline CDR1 is MDHEN and CDR2 is SYDVKM. The CDR3 extends over 17 amino acids. Trimming shortened V by 6 bases and J by 1 base, and 19 bases separated the two germline ends. CDR3 DNA sequence: TGTGCCAGCAGCGATCCCTTACAAGCGAAGAGCAATCAGCCCCAGCATTTT. This encodes CASSDPLQAKSNQPQHF. Combining the CDR3 with reference TRBV28 and TRBJ1-5 gives the whole variable domain DVKVTQSSRYLVKRTGEKVFLECVQDMDHENMFWYRQDPGLGLRLIYFSYDVKMKEKGDIPEGYSVSREKKERFSLILESASTNQTSMYLCASSDPLQAKSNQPQHFGDGTRLSIL.

V gene TRBV14 combines with J gene TRBJ1-2; 8 bases map to TRBD1. The CDR3 length is 14 residues. V gave up 4 bases and J gave up 7 bases; unmatched junction bases: 8. Germline CDR1 SGHDN, CDR2 FVKESK. CDR3 in amino acids: CASSLNQGAVGYTF. CDR3 nucleotide sequence: TGTGCCAGCAGCCTAAATCAGGGGGCAGTTGGCTACACCTTC. The full variable domain, its missing parts supplied by reference TRBV14 and TRBJ1-2, is EAGVTQFPSHSVIEKGQTVTLRCDPISGHDNLYWYRRVMGKEIKFLLHFVKESKQDESGMPNNRFLAERTGGTYSTLKVQPAELEDSGVYFCASSLNQGAVGYTFGSGTRLTVV.

The chain has TRBV9 and TRBJ2-3; 10 positions match TRBD1. The trim removed 2 bases at V and 4 bases at J, leaving 4 bases unmatched. The CDR3 extends over 15 amino acids. Germline V CDR1 and CDR2: SGDLS, YYNGEE. The CDR3 region is CASSVDRGRSDTQYF. CDR3 coding DNA: TGTGCCAGCAGCGTCGACAGGGGGCGGTCAGATACGCAGTATTTT.

This chain uses TRBV9 with TRBJ2-5; D possibly corresponds to TRBD2 (6 bases). Trimming shortened V by 0 bases and J by 6 bases, and 9 bases separated the two germline ends. The CDR3 length is 13 residues. CDR1 SGDLS and CDR2 YYNGEE come from the germline V gene. The CDR3 here is CASSVGGEQTQYF. The CDR3 coding sequence is TGTGCCAGCAGCGTAGGGGGGGAGCAGACCCAGTACTTC.

This clone occurred once. The chain links TRBV11-2 to TRBJ2-7; unclear D gene. CDR3 length: 14 amino acids. With 0 bases removed from V and 9 bases from J, the gap between germline ends came to 15 bases. Germline CDR1 SGHAT, CDR2 FQNNGV. The chain's CDR3 is CASSLDRNSPRQYF. The CDR3 nucleotides read TGTGCCAGCAGCTTAGATCGTAACAGCCCCCGGCAGTACTTC. Full variable domain (missing parts from reference TRBV11-2 and TRBJ2-7): EAGVAQSPRYKIIEKRQSVAFWCNPISGHATLYWYQQILGQGPKLLIQFQNNGVVDDSQLPKDRFSAERLKGVDSTLKIQPAKLEDSAVYLCASSLDRNSPRQYFGPGTRLTVT.

V is TRBV7-8 and J is TRBJ1-5, with D maybe TRBD1 (5 bases). The V end lost 5 bases, the J end lost 7 bases, and 15 bases lay between the germline ends. The CDR3 sequence is 14 residues long. Germline CDR1 reads SGHVS; CDR2 reads FQNEAQ. CDR3 sequence: CASSPSGFGQPQHF. The CDR3 DNA is TGTGCCAGCAGCCCCTCAGGGTTCGGGCAGCCCCAGCATTTT.

CDR3 sequence (DNA): TGTGCCAGCAGCCAAGATACAGGGGGGAACACTGAAGCTTTCTTT. Its protein is CASSQDTGGNTEAFF. The chain has TRBV14 and TRBJ1-1, with TRBD1 matching over 8 bases. Germline CDR1 is SGHDN and CDR2 is FVKESK. V was pared by 0 bases and J by 1 base, with 1 base of the junction left unmatched. The CDR3 contains 15 residues.

This rearrangement joins TRBV11-3 to TRBJ2-1; 7 positions agree with TRBD2. Losses at the gene ends were 1 base for V and 6 bases for J; bases not matched to a gene: 12. The CDR3 totals 17 residues. CDR1 is SGHNT and CDR2 is YENEEA in the germline V gene. The CDR3 spells CASSLGSGAGVRNEQFF. DNA of the CDR3: TGTGCCAGCAGCTTAGGGTCCGGGGCGGGGGTACGCAATGAGCAGTTCTTC.

This clone came up a few times. The V call is TRBV6-4, the J call TRBJ2-3, with 12 bases lining up with TRBD2. From germline, CDR1 is MRHNA and CDR2 SNTAGT. The junction had 5 bases not matched to a gene; V was cut back by 0 bases and J by 4 bases. The CDR3 spans 17 residues. The CDR3 nucleotides read TGTGCCAGCAGTGACTCGAGTTCTAGCGGGGGGGCAGATACGCAGTATTTT. Protein: CASSDSSSSGGADTQYF.